Reported below is one T cell receptor (beta chain). These data are taken from a study of blood T cell repertoires in COVID-19. Study-wide background: T cells, B-cell-depleted T cells, or PBMCs supplied cDNA or gDNA.

As processed by the authors: Nucleated cell number was recorded as an estimate derived from reference gene primer amplification. Libraries were prepared by immunoSEQ multiplex PCR; TCRdb keeps only in-frame clonotypes and omits some of them. D and trimming come from the DNA, and the V and J calls and clone size come from that table. In the table there are under 100,000 clones, about 90% of which are singletons. The sequence was obtained from a human donor in a cohort sampled during active COVID-19. The specimen was peripheral blood.

The CDR3 coding sequence is TGTGCCAGCAGTCCTTCTGCCTCACCGGGACAGGGCTATGGCTACACCTTC. Encoded protein: CASSPSASPGQGYGYTF. This rearrangement joins TRBV28 to TRBJ1-2; 9 nucleotides align to TRBD1. After removal of 5 bases from V and 4 bases from J, the junction contained 14 bases not matched to a gene. This CDR3 contains 17 residues. Germline V gene data show CDR1 as MDHEN and CDR2 as SYDVKM.